A selection of T cell receptor beta chains follows, all from one sample in a study of T cell changes during pregnancy in multiple sclerosis. The data were produced by immunoSEQ multiplex PCR, yet TCRdb's version contains in-frame clones alone and is incomplete. The sample yields almost 50,000 clones, 92% seen once. The starting material was CD4+ T cells from peripheral blood mononuclear cells, obtained in the second trimester of pregnancy. The receptors shown here come from a female donor in good health, enrolled as a control in a pregnancy study. CDR3s include the opening cysteine and the closing phenylalanine or tryptophan. A D gene is named only where the DNA matches it firmly. Where a row states a size, it is once, few, many or the class of an expanded clone; other rows omit it.

V	size	J	D	DNA	CDR3
TRBV5-5	-	TRBJ2-7	-	TGTGCCAGCAGCTTAGCAGGGCCCCGCGAGCAGTACTTC	CASSLAGPREQYF
TRBV19	-	TRBJ1-2	TRBD1	TGTGCCAGTAGTATCCTAGGGACAGCTTCATATGGCTACACCTTC	CASSILGTASYGYTF
TRBV15	-	TRBJ2-2	-	TGTGCCACCAGCAGAGGCGGGATCGGGGAGCTGTTTTTT	CATSRGGIGELFF
TRBV4-1	-	TRBJ2-1	TRBD1	TGCGCCAGCAGTCAAGATGTTATGACAGGGCTTGAGCAGTTCTTC	CASSQDVMTGLEQFF
TRBV7-9	-	TRBJ1-1	-	TGTGCCAGCGGGTCGATCGGGGATATGAACACTGAAGCTTTCTTT	CASGSIGDMNTEAFF
TRBV19	-	TRBJ1-1	-	TGTGCCAGTAGTAGTCAGGGGAACACTGAAGCTTTCTTT	CASSSQGNTEAFF
TRBV6-1	-	TRBJ1-5	-	TGTGCCAGCAGTGCCCTATCGGGGAATAGCAATCAGCCCCAGCATTTT	CASSALSGNSNQPQHF
TRBV30	-	TRBJ2-1	-	TGTGCCTGGTATTCAGGATCCTCCTACAATGAGCAGTTCTTC	CAWYSGSSYNEQFF
TRBV28	once	TRBJ2-5	TRBD1	TGTGCCAGCAGTTTAGGACAGGGCCAGTACTTC	CASSLGQGQYF
TRBV18	-	TRBJ1-1	-	TGTGCCAGCTCACTAAGACAGACGAACACTGAAGCTTTCTTT	CASSLRQTNTEAFF
TRBV9	once	TRBJ2-5	TRBD2	TGTGCCAGCAGCCATAAGGGAGGGGCTGAGACCCAGTACTTC	CASSHKGGAETQYF
TRBV6-5	-	TRBJ1-5	-	TGTGCCAGCACCCCGGCCAGGAGCAATCAGCCCCAGCATTTT	CASTPARSNQPQHF
TRBV19	-	TRBJ1-5	TRBD1	TGTGCCAGTAGTATCGGCGACTCAGGGGGTCGCCAGCATTTT	CASSIGDSGGRQHF
TRBV5-4	-	TRBJ2-7	TRBD1	TGTGCCAGCAGTTTACAGGGGGCATCCTACGAGCAGTACTTC	CASSLQGASYEQYF
TRBV2	-	TRBJ1-1	-	TGTGCCAGCACCCTGTGGAGTAACACTGAAGCTTTCTTT	CASTLWSNTEAFF
TRBV27	-	TRBJ1-2	TRBD1	TGTGCCAGCAGAAGTGGGACAGGGGGCATTAGTTACTATGGCTACACCTTC	CASRSGTGGISYYGYTF
TRBV15	-	TRBJ1-5	-	TGTGCCACGAGGGTTAGCAATCAGCCTCAGCATTTT	CATRVSNQPQHF
TRBV30	-	TRBJ1-5	-	TGTGCCTGGGCCCACAGGGACAATCAGCCCCAGCATTTT	CAWAHRDNQPQHF
TRBV5-1	-	TRBJ2-7	-	TGCGCCAGCACCGGGGTTTCCTACGAGCAGTACTTC	CASTGVSYEQYF